The following is a T cell receptor (beta chain) sequence with its context. Its antigen is as yet unknown. The germline V and J ends were trimmed by 0 bases and 7 bases, with 2 bases remaining between them. The CDR3 totals 11 residues. The V gene's germline CDR1 is SGHDT and CDR2 YYEEEE. The data are from a study of shared clonotypes between healthy human individuals. Study-wide results and caveats: Sequencing of the sorted subsets was shown by rarefaction to be incomplete despite large depth. Read depth was anticipated to influence clonotype sharing among donors.

Profiling relied on immunoSEQ multiplex PCR, and the TCRdb table lists in-frame clones only, not all of them. There are some 2,000,000 clones in the sample; approximately 95% occur only once, and roughly 0.13% lies in the top ten. Sequencing used naive CD4+ T cells sorted from blood. Documented subset: CD45RA+ positively selected. This clonotype was obtained from a man aged 18 to 29 in good health. This sequence joins TRBV5-6 and TRBJ1-5; D is unresolved. The CDR3 DNA reads as TGTGCCAGCAGCTTGGAACAGCCCCAGCATTTT. Protein product: CASSLEQPQHF.